This TCR beta chain is from a study of cytomegalovirus exposure and HLA in healthy donors. Study-wide background: The roughly 110 validation repertoires matched the 500 to 750 first-cohort repertoires in platform, a later analysis reported.

Separate from the approximately 720-subject first cohort, the approximately 130-subject validation cohort was the one that the donors belonged to. About this clone itself: Its specificity is not known.

Generated by immunoSEQ multiplex PCR, the TCRdb table keeps only in-frame clones and is missing some. Counted here are about 180,000 clones, more than 75% occurring once; the ten biggest clones make up less than 3%. Whole-study findings and limits: Researchers counted about 150 TCR beta chains as cytomegalovirus-associated. In the roughly 110 validation repertoires, around 95% of cluster scores exceeded 0, per a later analysis.

Trimming shortened V by 7 bases and J by 7 bases, and 23 bases separated the two germline ends. Germline CDR1 MDHEN, CDR2 SYDVKM. The CDR3 runs to 15 residues. The source material was PBMCs. The gene calls are TRBV28 and TRBJ2-7, with D maybe TRBD1 (7 bases). The receptor was derived from a man aged 18 to 29 in good health and CMV-seropositive. This chain's CDR3 is CASTLGGREVGEQYF. The CDR3 nucleotides are TGTGCCAGCACCCTAGGGGGCAGGGAGGTGGGGGAGCAGTACTTC.